This TCR beta chain was documented in a study of response to subunit inactivated influenza vaccine. Study-wide results and limits: The authors suggested that every seasonal influenza vaccination recruits few new T cells.

This clonotype was counted many times. Its specificity is unknown. TCRdb fed the RT-PCR reads into MiXCR, producing one record per CDR3 protein. This table has approximately 520,000 distinct CDR3 sequences, more than 15% appearing once. The sequenced sample was CD4+ T cells sorted from PBMCs, obtained less than 30 months after vaccination. This sequence originates from a man aged 50 to 75 who received an inactivated influenza vaccine.

The CDR3 reads CAISDPGQIYGYTF. Here the CDR3 DNA reads TGTGCCATCAGTGACCCGGGACAGATCTATGGCTACACCTTC. The chain combines TRBV10-3 with TRBJ1-2; 7 nucleotides align to TRBD1. The CDR3 sequence is 14 residues long. Germline assignment: CDR1 ENHRY and CDR2 SYGVKD. With 3 bases clipped from V and 4 bases from J, the junction kept 5 bases outside the gene matches.